These 18 T cell receptor beta chains were all obtained from the same sample, sequenced in a study of blood T cell repertoires in COVID-19. TCRdb keeps only in-frame clones here, not all; method: immunoSEQ multiplex PCR. This table has about 58,000 clones, 88% appearing once. Material: peripheral blood. The source of these receptors is an older woman with active COVID-19.

The chain has TRBV19 and TRBJ1-5; D possibly corresponds to TRBD1 (6 bases). Germline lookup yields CDR1 LNHDA and CDR2 SQIVND (reference sequence). The CDR3 sequence is 15 residues long. The ends were cut back, 7 bases at V and 0 bases at J, with 13 bases in the middle. The DNA of the CDR3 is TGTGCCAGTAAGGGGGGGAGTAATAGCAATCAGCCCCAGCATTTT. Amino acids: CASKGGSNSNQPQHF.

This chain uses TRBV9 with TRBJ2-7; 14 bases agree with TRBD2. The CDR3 totals 15 residues. The junction had 0 bases not matched to a gene; V was cut back by 2 bases and J by 2 bases. Germline CDR1 reads SGDLS; CDR2 reads YYNGEE. Here the CDR3 reads CASSVGLAGAYEQYF. The DNA of the CDR3 is TGTGCCAGCAGCGTGGGACTAGCGGGAGCCTACGAGCAGTACTTC.

The chain has TRBV28 and TRBJ1-1; the match to TRBD1 covers 7 bases. The length of the CDR3 is 13 residues. Germline V gene sequence: CDR1 MDHEN, CDR2 SYDVKM. V lost 6 bases to trimming and J lost 6 bases; unmatched junction nucleotides: 7. The CDR3 nucleotides are TGTGCCAGCAGCTTGTCCCAGGGGGCTGAAGCTTTCTTT. Its translation is CASSLSQGAEAFF.

This sequence joins TRBV14 and TRBJ2-5; 12 nucleotides align to TRBD2. Germline V gene data show CDR1 as SGHDN and CDR2 as FVKESK. V lost 4 bases and J lost 5; bases outside the gene matches: 5. There are 15 residues in the CDR3. The CDR3: CASSRTSGTWETQYF. CDR3 bases: TGTGCCAGCAGCCGGACTAGCGGGACTTGGGAGACCCAGTACTTC. Full variable domain (remainder filled in from reference TRBV14 and TRBJ2-5): EAGVTQFPSHSVIEKGQTVTLRCDPISGHDNLYWYRRVMGKEIKFLLHFVKESKQDESGMPNNRFLAERTGGTYSTLKVQPAELEDSGVYFCASSRTSGTWETQYFGPGTRLLVL.

This chain uses TRBV3-1 (or the pseudogene TRBV3-2) with TRBJ1-2; TRBD1 matches at 7 bases. J was trimmed by 3 bases and V by 1 base; bases with no gene match: 2. The CDR3 has 14 residues. Germline V gene data show CDR1 as LGHDT and CDR2 as YNNKEL (reference sequence). The CDR3 nucleotides read TGTGCCAGCAGCCAAGGCGGGACAGACTATGGCTACACCTTC. This gives the protein CASSQGGTDYGYTF.

The V and J genes are TRBV7-2 and TRBJ2-3; 11 nucleotides match TRBD2. Germline V gene lookup returns CDR1 SGHTA and CDR2 FQGNSA. The CDR3 contains 18 residues. V lost 1 base and J lost 7; bases outside the gene matches: 13. The CDR3 reads CASSLVSQLAGVRHTQYF. In nucleotides, the CDR3 is TGTGCCAGCAGCTTAGTGTCCCAACTAGCGGGAGTTAGACATACGCAGTATTTT.

The CDR3: CASSFFQREGLLNEQFF. Written as DNA, the CDR3 is TGTGCCAGCAGTTTTTTCCAGCGGGAGGGCCTGTTGAATGAGCAGTTCTTC. The V call is TRBV28, the J call TRBJ2-1; 10 bases are a match to TRBD2. The CDR3 runs 17 residues. In germline, CDR1 is MDHEN, CDR2 SYDVKM. V shed 3 bases and J 7 bases; nucleotides not matched to a gene: 12.

This chain connects TRBV4-2 to TRBJ2-3; D is possibly TRBD2 (5 bases). Between the trimmed V and J ends, which lost 0 bases and 0 bases, there was a span of 13 bases. Germline CDR1 LGHNA, CDR2 YNFKEQ. This CDR3 is built from 17 residues. CDR3: CASSQDLGRTSTDTQYF. The CDR3 DNA is TGTGCCAGCAGCCAAGATTTGGGTCGGACTAGCACAGATACGCAGTATTTT.

The chain recombines TRBV27 with TRBJ1-2; the D gene is possibly TRBD1 (5 bases). The CDR3 runs to 16 residues. Germline CDR1 and CDR2: MNHEY and SMNVEV (reference sequence). Trimming cost V 2 bases and J 4 bases, with 17 bases left between them. The CDR3 sequence is CASSLTPGGLIYGYTF. The CDR3 nucleotides read TGTGCCAGCAGTTTAACCCCCGGGGGTTTAATCTATGGCTACACCTTC.

The CDR3 sequence: CASSLGSNTGELFF. The CDR3 bases are TGTGCCAGCAGCCTCGGGTCTAACACCGGGGAGCTGTTTTTT. This chain uses TRBV7-3 with TRBJ2-2; D not certain. V lost 5 bases to trimming and J lost 2 bases, with 9 bases between them. This CDR3 is built from 14 residues. Germline CDR1 SGHTA, CDR2 FQGTGA.

Concerning this clone itself: The sample holds other DNA sequences that translate to the same CDR3. This chain joins TRBV18 and TRBJ1-3, with 8 bases aligning to TRBD1. CDR3 length: 16 amino acids. Per germline, CDR1 KGHSH and CDR2 LQKENI. V lost 2 bases, J lost 4 bases, and 7 bases stayed unmatched. This CDR3 is CASSPSRQGFGNTIYF. In nucleotides, the CDR3 is TGTGCCAGCTCACCATCGCGACAGGGGTTCGGAAACACCATATATTTT.

This clone appeared once. The V gene is TRBV27, the J gene TRBJ2-7, with D possibly being TRBD1 (5 bases). This CDR3 has 17 amino acids. Trimming stripped 7 bases from V and 7 bases from J, with 29 bases between. Germline assignment: CDR1 MNHEY and CDR2 SMNVEV (reference sequence). CDR3 sequence (DNA): TGTGCCAGCACAACGGCCCAGACAGTAATCAGACCCACAGAGCAGTACTTC. It encodes CASTTAQTVIRPTEQYF.

In its sample, this clone was seen once. The chain links TRBV30 to TRBJ2-2; 10 bases align to TRBD2. J lost 5 bases, V lost 2 bases, and 8 bases had no gene match. This CDR3 contains 16 residues. The V gene's germline CDR1 is GTSNPN and CDR2 SVGIG (reference sequence). Here the CDR3 DNA reads TGTGCCTGGAGTTCGCGACTAGCGGGTATTACCGGGGAGCTGTTTTTT. This gives the protein CAWSSRLAGITGELFF.

The rearrangement joins TRBV4-1 to TRBJ2-3; tentatively, D is TRBD2 (5 bases). V gave up 1 base and J gave up 1 base, with 12 bases separating them. Germline CDR1 is MGHRA and CDR2 is YSYEKL. The length of the CDR3 is 16 residues. CDR3 residues: CASSQVRTAGTDTQYF. In DNA, the CDR3 is TGCGCCAGCAGCCAAGTCCGGACTGCCGGCACAGATACGCAGTATTTT.

J is TRBJ1-6 and V is TRBV3-1 (or the pseudogene TRBV3-2); 10 bases are shared with TRBD1. This CDR3 region has 15 residues. J gave up 9 bases and V 6 bases, and 8 bases lay outside the gene matches. Germline-derived CDR1 and CDR2 are LGHDT and YNNKEL (reference sequence). The CDR3 DNA sequence: TGTGCCAGCAGAGACCGGGACAGGGGAGGTTCACCCCTCCACTTT. Its protein product is CASRDRDRGGSPLHF.

This clone was observed a single time. The rearrangement uses TRBV11-1 and TRBJ1-1, with TRBD1 matching over 9 bases. Germline V gives CDR1 SGHAT, CDR2 FQDESV (reference sequence). V shed 5 bases and J 3 bases; nucleotides not matched to a gene: 4. The CDR3 covers 14 residues. The CDR3 DNA is TGTGCCAGCAGCCCAGGACAGGGGTACACTGAAGCTTTCTTT. It is translated as CASSPGQGYTEAFF. Variable domain in full (rest from reference TRBV11-1 and TRBJ1-1): EAEVAQSPRYKITEKSQAVAFWCDPISGHATLYWYRQILGQGPELLVQFQDESVVDDSQLPKDRFSAERLKGVDSTLKIQPAELGDSAMYLCASSPGQGYTEAFFGQGTRLTVV.

The rearrangement uses TRBV7-3 and TRBJ1-6, with 8 bases identical to TRBD1. There are 15 residues in the CDR3. The junction had 2 bases not matched to a gene; V was cut back by 3 bases and J by 4 bases. Germline loops: CDR1 SGHTA, CDR2 FQGTGA. CDR3 nucleotides: TGTGCCAGCAGCTTGGGGACAGGATATAATTCACCCCTCCACTTT. Translating it yields CASSLGTGYNSPLHF.

This rearrangement joins TRBV15 to TRBJ1-2; 7 nucleotides align to TRBD1. V lost 0 bases, J lost 7 bases, and 8 bases stayed unmatched. This CDR3 is 15 amino acids long. Germline assignment: CDR1 LNHNV and CDR2 YYDKDF (reference sequence). CDR3 amino acids: CATSRDSEGAGGYTF. CDR3 nucleotide sequence: TGTGCCACCAGCAGAGATTCTGAGGGGGCGGGTGGCTACACCTTC.